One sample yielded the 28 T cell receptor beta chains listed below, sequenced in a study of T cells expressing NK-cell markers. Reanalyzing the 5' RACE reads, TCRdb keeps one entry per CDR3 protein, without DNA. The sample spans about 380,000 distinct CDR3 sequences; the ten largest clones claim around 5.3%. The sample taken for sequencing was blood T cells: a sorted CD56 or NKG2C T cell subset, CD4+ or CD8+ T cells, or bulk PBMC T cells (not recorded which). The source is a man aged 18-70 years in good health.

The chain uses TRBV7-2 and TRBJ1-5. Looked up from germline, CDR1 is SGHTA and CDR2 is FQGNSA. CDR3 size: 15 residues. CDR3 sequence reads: CASSLVAGSNQPQHF.

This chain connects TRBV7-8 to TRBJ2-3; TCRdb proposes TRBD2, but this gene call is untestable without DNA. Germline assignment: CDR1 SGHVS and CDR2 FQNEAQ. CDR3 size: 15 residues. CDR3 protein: CASSLGRTYTDTQYF.

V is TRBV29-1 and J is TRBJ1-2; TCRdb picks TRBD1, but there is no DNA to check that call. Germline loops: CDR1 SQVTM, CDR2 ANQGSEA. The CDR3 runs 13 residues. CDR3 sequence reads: CSVSTDSPYGYTF.

This CDR3 is CASSGGQMNTEAFF. The chain links TRBV6-1 to TRBJ1-1. This CDR3 spans 14 amino acids. Germline V lookup: CDR1 MNHNS, CDR2 SASEGT.

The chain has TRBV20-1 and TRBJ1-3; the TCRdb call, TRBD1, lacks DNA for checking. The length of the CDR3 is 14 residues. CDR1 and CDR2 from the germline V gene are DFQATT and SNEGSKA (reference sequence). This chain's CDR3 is CSARGQFSGNTIYF.

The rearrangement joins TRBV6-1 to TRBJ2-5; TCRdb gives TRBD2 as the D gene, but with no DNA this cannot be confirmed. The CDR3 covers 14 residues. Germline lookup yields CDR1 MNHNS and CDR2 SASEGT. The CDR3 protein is CASRRTSGRETQYF.

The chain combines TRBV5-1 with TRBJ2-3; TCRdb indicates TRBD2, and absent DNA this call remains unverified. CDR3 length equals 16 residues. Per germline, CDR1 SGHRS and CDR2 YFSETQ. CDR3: CASSLRLADPPYTQYF.

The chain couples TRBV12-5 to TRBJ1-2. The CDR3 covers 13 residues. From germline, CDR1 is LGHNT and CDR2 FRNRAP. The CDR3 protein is CASGQNGNYGYTF.

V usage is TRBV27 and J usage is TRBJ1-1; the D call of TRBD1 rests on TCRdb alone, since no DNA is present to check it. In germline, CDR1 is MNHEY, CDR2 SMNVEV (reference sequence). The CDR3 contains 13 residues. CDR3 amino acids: CASSSPPTTEAFF.

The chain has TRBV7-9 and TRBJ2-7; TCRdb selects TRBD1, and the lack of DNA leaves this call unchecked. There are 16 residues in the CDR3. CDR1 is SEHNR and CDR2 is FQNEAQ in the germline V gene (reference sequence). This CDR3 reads CASSSQGTRSLYEQYF. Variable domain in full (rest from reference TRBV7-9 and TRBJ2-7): DTGVSQNPRHKITKRGQNVTFRCDPISEHNRLYWYRQTLGQGPEFLTYFQNEAQLEKSRLLSDRFSAERPKGSFSTLEIQRTEQGDSAMYLCASSSQGTRSLYEQYFGPGTRLTVT.

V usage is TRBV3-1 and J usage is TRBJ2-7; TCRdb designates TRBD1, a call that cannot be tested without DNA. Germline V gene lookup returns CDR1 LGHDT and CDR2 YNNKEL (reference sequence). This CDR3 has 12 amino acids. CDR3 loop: CASSRGGYEQYF.

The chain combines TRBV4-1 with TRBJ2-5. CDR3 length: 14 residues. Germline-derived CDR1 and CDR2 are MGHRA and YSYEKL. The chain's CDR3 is CASSQDPTQETQYF.

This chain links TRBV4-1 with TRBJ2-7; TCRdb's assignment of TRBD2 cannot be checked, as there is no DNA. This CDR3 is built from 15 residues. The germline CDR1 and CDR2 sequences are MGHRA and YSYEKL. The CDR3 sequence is CASSRSGGPSYEQYF.

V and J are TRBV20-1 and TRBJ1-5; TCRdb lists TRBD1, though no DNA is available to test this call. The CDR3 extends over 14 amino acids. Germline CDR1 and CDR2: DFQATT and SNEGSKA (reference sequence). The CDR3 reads CTTTGGDGNQPQHF.

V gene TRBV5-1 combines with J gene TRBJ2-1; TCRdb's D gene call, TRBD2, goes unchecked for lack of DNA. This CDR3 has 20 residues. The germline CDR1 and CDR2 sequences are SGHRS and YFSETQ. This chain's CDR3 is CASSLSGLAWTSASYNEQFF.

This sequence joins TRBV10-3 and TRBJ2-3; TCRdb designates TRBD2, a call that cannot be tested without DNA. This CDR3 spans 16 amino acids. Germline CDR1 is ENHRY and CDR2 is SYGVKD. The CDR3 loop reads CAISSDSGGAEDTQYF.

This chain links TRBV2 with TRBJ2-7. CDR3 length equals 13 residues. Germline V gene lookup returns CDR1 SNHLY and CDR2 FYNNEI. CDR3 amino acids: CASNQEETYEQYF.

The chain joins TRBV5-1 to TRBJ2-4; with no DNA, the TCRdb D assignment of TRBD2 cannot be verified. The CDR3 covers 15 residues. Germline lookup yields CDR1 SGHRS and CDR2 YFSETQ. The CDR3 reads CASSQGPSAGGLQYF. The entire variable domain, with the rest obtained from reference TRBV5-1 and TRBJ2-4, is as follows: KAGVTQTPRYLIKTRGQQVTLSCSPISGHRSVSWYQQTPGQGLQFLFEYFSETQRNKGNFPGRFSGRQFSNSRSEMNVSTLELGDSALYLCASSQGPSAGGLQYFGAGTRLSVL.

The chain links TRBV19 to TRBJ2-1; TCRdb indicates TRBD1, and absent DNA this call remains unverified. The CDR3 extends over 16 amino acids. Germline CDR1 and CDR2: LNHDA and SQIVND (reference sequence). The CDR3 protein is CASSRRQGSSYNEQFF.

CDR3 sequence: CASKGQGPYNEQFF. The chain carries TRBV3-1 and TRBJ2-1; lacking DNA, the TRBD1 call made by TCRdb goes unchecked. From germline, CDR1 is LGHDT and CDR2 YNNKEL (reference sequence). The CDR3 runs 14 residues.

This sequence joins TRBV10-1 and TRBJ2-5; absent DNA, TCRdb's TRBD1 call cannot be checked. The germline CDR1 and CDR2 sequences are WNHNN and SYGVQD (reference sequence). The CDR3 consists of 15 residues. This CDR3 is CASSESTGGQETQYF.

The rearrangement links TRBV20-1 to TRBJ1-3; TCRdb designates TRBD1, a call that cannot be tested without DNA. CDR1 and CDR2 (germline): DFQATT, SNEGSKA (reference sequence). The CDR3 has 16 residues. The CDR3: CSAIRQGWSSGNTIYF.

CDR3 loop: CSVETSNYGYTF. The chain is built from TRBV29-1 and TRBJ1-2. The CDR3 runs 12 residues. Germline-derived CDR1 and CDR2 are SQVTM and ANQGSEA.

This CDR3 is CSAGDAEQGLINSPLHF. This chain connects TRBV20-1 to TRBJ1-6. The CDR3 is 17 residues long. CDR1 DFQATT and CDR2 SNEGSKA come from the germline V gene (reference sequence).

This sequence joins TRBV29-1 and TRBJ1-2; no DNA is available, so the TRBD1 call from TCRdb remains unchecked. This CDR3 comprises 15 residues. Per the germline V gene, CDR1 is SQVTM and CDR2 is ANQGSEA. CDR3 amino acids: CSVETAGTGLRGYTF.

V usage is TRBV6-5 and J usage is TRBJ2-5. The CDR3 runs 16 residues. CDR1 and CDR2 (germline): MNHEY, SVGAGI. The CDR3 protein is CASSYSIGFDQETQYF.

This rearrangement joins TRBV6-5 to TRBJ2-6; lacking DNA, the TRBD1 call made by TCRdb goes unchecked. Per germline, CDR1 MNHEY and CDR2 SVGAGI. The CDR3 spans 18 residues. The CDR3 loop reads CASSSFATGYSGANVLTF.

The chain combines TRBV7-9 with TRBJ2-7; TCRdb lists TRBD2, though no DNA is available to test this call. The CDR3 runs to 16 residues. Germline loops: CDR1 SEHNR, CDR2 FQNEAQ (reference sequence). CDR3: CASSRERREGFNEQYF. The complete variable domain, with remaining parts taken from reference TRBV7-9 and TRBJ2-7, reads DTGVSQNPRHKITKRGQNVTFRCDPISEHNRLYWYRQTLGQGPEFLTYFQNEAQLEKSRLLSDRFSAERPKGSFSTLEIQRTEQGDSAMYLCASSRERREGFNEQYFGPGTRLTVT.